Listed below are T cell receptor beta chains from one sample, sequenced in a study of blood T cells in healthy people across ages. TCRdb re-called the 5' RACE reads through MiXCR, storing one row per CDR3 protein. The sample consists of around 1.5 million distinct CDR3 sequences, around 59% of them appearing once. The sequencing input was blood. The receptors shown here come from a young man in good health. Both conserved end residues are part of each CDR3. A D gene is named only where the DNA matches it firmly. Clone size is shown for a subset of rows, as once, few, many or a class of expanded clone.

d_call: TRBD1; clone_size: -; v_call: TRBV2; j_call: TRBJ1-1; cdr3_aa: CAGSSGTGVTEAFF; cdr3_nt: TGTGCCGGCAGTTCCGGGACAGGTGTTACTGAAGCTTTCTTT
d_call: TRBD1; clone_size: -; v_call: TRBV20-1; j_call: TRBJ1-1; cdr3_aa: CSASTPGQRRGAFF; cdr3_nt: TGCAGTGCTAGCACCCCGGGACAGCGGCGAGGGGCTTTCTTT
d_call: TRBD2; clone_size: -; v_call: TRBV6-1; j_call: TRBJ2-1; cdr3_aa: CASRRRDYSYNEQFF; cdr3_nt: TGTGCCAGCAGGAGAAGGGACTACTCCTACAATGAGCAGTTCTTC
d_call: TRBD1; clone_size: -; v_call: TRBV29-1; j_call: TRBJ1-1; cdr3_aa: CSVAQGTNTEAFF; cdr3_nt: TGCAGCGTTGCACAGGGGACGAACACTGAAGCTTTCTTT
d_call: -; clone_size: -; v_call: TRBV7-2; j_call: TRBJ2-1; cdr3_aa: CASSLLNGAPNEQFF; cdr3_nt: TGTGCCAGCAGCTTACTGAATGGAGCACCCAATGAGCAGTTCTTC
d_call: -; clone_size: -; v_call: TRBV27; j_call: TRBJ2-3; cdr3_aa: CASSHLQAISTDTQYF; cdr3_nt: TGTGCCAGCAGTCACCTTCAAGCCATTAGCACAGATACGCAGTATTTT
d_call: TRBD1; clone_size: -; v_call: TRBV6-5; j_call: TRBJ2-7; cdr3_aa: CASSRTGYQEAQYF; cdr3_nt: TGTGCCAGTAGCCGGACAGGGTACCAAGAGGCCCAGTACTTC
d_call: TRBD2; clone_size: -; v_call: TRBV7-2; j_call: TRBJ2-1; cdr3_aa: CASTLTSGGYEQFF; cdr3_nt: TGTGCCAGCACCCTGACTAGCGGGGGATATGAGCAGTTCTTC
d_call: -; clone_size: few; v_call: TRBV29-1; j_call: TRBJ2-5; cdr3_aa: CSVIDTEETQYF; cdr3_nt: TGCAGCGTCATCGACACAGAAGAGACCCAGTACTTC
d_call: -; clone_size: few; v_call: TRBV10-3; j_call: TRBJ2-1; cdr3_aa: CAISDRGIRGETQFF; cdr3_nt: TGTGCCATCAGTGACAGGGGAATTAGGGGAGAGACCCAGTTCTTC
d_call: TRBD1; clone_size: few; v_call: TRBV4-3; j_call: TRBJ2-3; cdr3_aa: CASSQDSGTENTDTQYF; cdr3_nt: TGCGCCAGCAGCCAAGATTCCGGGACAGAGAACACAGATACGCAGTATTTT
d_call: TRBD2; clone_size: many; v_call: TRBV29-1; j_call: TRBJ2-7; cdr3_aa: CSAGTSSYEQYF; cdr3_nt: TGCAGTGCAGGGACTAGCTCTTACGAGCAGTACTTC
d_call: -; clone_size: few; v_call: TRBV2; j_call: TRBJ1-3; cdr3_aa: CAITVPSGNTIYF; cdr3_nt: TGTGCCATTACAGTCCCCTCTGGAAACACCATATATTTT
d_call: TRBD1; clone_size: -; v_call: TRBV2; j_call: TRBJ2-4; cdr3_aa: CASSEDRGRNIQYF; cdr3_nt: TGTGCCAGCAGTGAAGACAGGGGGCGAAACATTCAGTACTTC
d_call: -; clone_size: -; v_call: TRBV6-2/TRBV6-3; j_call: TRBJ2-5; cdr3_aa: CASSGAHLQETQYF; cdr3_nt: TGTGCCAGCTCGGGGGCACACCTCCAAGAGACCCAGTACTTC
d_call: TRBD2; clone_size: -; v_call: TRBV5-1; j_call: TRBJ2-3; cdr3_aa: CASSLTPSGTSGRADTQYF; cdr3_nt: TGCGCCAGCAGCTTAACCCCGTCGGGGACTAGCGGGAGAGCTGATACGCAGTATTTT
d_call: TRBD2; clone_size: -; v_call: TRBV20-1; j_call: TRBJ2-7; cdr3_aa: CSARRLAGGSYSSYNEQYF; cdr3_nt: TGCAGTGCTCGACGACTAGCGGGAGGGTCGTATAGCTCCTACAATGAGCAGTACTTC
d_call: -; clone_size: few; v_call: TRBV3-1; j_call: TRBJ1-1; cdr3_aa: CASSSNEGTEAFF; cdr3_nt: TGTGCCAGCAGCTCAAATGAGGGGACAGAAGCTTTCTTT
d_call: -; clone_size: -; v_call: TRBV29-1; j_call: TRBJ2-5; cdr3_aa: CSVPGPWGQETQYF; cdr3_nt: TGCAGCGTTCCGGGACCCTGGGGCCAAGAGACCCAGTACTTC
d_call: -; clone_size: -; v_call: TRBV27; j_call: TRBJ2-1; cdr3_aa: CASSRAGTGNEQFF; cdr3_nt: TGTGCCAGCAGTAGGGCAGGGACCGGCAATGAGCAGTTCTTC
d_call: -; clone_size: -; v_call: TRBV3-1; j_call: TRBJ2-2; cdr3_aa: CASSQDLPTGELFF; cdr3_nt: TGTGCCAGCAGCCAAGATTTACCTACCGGGGAGCTGTTTTTT
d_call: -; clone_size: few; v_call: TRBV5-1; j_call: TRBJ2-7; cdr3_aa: CASSLLGEQFTYEQYF; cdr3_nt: TGCGCCAGCAGCCTGCTGGGGGAACAGTTTACCTACGAGCAGTACTTC
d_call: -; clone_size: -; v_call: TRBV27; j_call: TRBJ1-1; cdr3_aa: CASSFRGSDTEAFF; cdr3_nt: TGTGCCAGCAGTTTTAGAGGTTCGGACACTGAAGCTTTCTTT
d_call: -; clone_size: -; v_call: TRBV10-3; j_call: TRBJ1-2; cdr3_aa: CAISEPLSGPAGYTF; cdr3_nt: TGTGCCATCAGTGAGCCCCTATCGGGACCTGCTGGCTACACCTTC
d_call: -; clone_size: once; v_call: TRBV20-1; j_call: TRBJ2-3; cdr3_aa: CSARQGATDTQYF; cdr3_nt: TGCAGTGCTAGACAAGGGGCAACGGATACGCAGTATTTT
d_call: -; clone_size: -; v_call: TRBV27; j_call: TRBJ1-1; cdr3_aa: CASSLAGATNTEPFF; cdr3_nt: TGTGCCAGCAGTCTCGCCGGGGCCACAAACACTGAACCTTTCTTT
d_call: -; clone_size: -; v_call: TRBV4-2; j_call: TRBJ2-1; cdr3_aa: CASSQAGARDMFHNEQFF; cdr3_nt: TGTGCCAGCAGCCAAGCGGGGGCGCGCGACATGTTCCACAATGAGCAGTTCTTC
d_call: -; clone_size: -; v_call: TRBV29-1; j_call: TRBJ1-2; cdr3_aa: CSVEGGPSFYGYTF; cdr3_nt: TGCAGCGTTGAGGGAGGCCCTAGTTTCTATGGCTACACCTTC
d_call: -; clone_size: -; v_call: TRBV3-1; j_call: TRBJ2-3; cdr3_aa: CASSQAAEPDTQYF; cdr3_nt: TGTGCCAGCAGCCAAGCAGCGGAGCCAGATACGCAGTATTTT
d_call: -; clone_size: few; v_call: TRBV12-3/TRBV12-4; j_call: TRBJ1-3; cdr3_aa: CASSADVVSGNTIYF; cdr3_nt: TGTGCCAGCAGTGCGGACGTAGTCTCTGGAAACACCATATATTTT
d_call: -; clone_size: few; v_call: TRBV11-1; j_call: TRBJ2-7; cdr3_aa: CASSLGTDNIYEQYF; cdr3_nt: TGTGCCAGCAGCTTAGGGACAGATAATATCTACGAGCAGTACTTC
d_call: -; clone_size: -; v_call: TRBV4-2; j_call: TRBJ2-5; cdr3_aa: CASSQDGQIGETQYF; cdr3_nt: TGTGCCAGCAGCCAAGATGGGCAAATAGGAGAGACCCAGTACTTC
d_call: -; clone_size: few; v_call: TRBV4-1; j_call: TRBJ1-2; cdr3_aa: CASSQVSSANYGYTF; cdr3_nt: TGCGCCAGCAGCCAAGTTTCTAGCGCTAACTATGGCTACACCTTC
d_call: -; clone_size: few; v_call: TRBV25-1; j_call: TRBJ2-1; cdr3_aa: CASSAVGGTTGEQFF; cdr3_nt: TGTGCCAGCAGTGCGGTCGGCGGAACTACTGGCGAGCAGTTCTTC
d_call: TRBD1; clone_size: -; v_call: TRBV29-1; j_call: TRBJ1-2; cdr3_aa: CSVKEIGTGDYGYTF; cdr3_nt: TGCAGCGTTAAAGAGATCGGGACAGGGGACTATGGCTACACCTTC
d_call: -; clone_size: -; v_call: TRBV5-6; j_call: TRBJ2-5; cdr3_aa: CASSLGVLEQYF; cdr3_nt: TGTGCCAGCAGCTTGGGGGTCCTTGAGCAGTACTTC
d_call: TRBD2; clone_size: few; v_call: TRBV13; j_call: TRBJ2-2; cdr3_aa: CASRAGGTGELFF; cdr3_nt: TGTGCCAGCAGAGCGGGGGGCACCGGGGAGCTGTTTTTT
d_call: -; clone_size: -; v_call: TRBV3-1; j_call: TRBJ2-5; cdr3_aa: CASSQAVNEQYF; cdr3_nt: TGTGCCAGCAGCCAAGCGGTCAATGAGCAGTACTTC
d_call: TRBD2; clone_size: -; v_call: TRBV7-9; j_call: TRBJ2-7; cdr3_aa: CASSLGLAGGIYEQYF; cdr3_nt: TGTGCCAGCAGCTTAGGACTAGCGGGGGGCATCTACGAGCAGTACTTC
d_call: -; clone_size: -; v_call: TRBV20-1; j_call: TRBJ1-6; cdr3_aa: CSGRGRFSSYNSPLHF; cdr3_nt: TGCAGTGGTAGGGGCCGATTTAGCTCCTATAATTCACCCCTCCACTTT
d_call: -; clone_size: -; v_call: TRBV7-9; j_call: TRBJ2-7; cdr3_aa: CASSTGLGEQYF; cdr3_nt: TGTGCCAGCAGCACCGGGCTGGGCGAGCAGTACTTC
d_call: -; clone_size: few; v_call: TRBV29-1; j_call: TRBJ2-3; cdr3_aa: CSAGRGRGRFTDTQYF; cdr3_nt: TGCAGCGCTGGCAGGGGCCGAGGTCGTTTCACAGATACGCAGTATTTT
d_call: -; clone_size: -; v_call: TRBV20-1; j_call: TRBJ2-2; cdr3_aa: CSARDVQGGTGELFF; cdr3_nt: TGCAGTGCTAGAGATGTCCAGGGTGGCACCGGGGAGCTGTTTTTT
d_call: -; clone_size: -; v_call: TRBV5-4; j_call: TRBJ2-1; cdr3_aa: CASSWDFRGAEQFF; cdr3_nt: TGTGCCAGCAGCTGGGACTTCAGAGGGGCAGAGCAGTTCTTC
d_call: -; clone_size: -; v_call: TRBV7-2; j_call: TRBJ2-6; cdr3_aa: CASSLGGNSGANVLTF; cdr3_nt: TGTGCCAGCAGCTTAGGAGGGAACTCTGGGGCCAACGTCCTGACTTTC
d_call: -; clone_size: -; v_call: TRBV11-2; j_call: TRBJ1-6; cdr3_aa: CASSLFGVSPLHF; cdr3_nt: TGTGCCAGCAGCTTATTCGGAGTGTCACCCCTCCACTTT
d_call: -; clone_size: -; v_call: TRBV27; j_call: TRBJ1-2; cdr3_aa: CASSLSYRARYGYTF; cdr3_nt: TGTGCCAGCAGTTTATCGTACAGGGCGAGGTATGGCTACACCTTC
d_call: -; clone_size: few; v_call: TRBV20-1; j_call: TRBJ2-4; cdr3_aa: CSASRLAKNIQYF; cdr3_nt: TGCAGTGCTTCGAGGCTAGCCAAAAACATTCAGTACTTC
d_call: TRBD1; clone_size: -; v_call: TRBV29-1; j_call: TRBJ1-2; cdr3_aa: CSVAARGVDYGYTF; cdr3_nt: TGCAGCGTTGCGGCCAGGGGGGTCGACTATGGCTACACCTTC
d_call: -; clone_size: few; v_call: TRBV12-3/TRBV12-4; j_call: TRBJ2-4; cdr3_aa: CASSLPGKTIQYF; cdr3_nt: TGTGCCAGCAGTTTACCGGGGAAAACCATTCAGTACTTC
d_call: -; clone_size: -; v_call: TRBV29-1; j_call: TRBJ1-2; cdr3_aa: CSVQRDFDLGGYTF; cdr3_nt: TGCAGCGTTCAGAGGGACTTCGACTTGGGGGGCTACACCTTC
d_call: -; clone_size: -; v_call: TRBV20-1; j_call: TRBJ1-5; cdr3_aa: CSARDPAGRGNQPQHF; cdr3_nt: TGCAGTGCTAGAGATCCGGCAGGGAGGGGGAATCAGCCCCAGCATTTT
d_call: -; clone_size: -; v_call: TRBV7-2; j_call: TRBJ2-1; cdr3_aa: CASSVRLGSAFF; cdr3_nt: TGTGCCAGCTCCGTACGACTGGGGAGCGCGTTCTTC
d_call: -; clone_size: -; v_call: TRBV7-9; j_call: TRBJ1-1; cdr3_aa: CASSHPDMTEAFF; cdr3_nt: TGTGCCAGCAGCCACCCCGACATGACTGAAGCTTTCTTT
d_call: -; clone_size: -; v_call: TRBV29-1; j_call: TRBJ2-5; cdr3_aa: CSVEPLHRDRISETQYF; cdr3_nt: TGCAGCGTTGAACCCCTCCACAGGGACCGGATATCGGAGACCCAGTACTTC
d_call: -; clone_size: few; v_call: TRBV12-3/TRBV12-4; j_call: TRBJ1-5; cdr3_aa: CASSLPGETGQPQHF; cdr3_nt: TGTGCCAGCAGTTTACCCGGGGAAACCGGTCAGCCCCAGCATTTT
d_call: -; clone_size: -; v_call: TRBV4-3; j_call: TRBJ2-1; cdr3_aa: CASSQDPKHLPAYNEQFF; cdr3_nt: TGCGCCAGCAGCCAAGATCCCAAACACCTGCCTGCCTACAATGAGCAGTTCTTC
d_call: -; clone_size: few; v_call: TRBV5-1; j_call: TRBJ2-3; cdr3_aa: CASSLEVSSSTDTQYF; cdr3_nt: TGCGCCAGCAGCTTGGAAGTCAGCTCTAGCACAGATACGCAGTATTTT